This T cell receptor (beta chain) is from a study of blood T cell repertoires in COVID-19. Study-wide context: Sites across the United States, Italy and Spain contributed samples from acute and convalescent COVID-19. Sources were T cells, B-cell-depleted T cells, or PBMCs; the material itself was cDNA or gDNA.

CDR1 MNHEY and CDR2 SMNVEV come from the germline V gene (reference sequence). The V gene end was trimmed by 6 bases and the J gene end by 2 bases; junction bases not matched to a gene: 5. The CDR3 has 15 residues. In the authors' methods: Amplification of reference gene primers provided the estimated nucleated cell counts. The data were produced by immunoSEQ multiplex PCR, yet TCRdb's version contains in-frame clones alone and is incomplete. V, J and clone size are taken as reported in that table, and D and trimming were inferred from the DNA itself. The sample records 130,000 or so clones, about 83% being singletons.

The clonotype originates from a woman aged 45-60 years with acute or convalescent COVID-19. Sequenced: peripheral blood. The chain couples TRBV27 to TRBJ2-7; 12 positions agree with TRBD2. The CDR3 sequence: CASSPSGRGPYEQYF. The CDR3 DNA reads TGTGCCAGCAGCCCTAGCGGGAGGGGCCCCTACGAGCAGTACTTC.